This is a list of T cell receptor beta chains from one sample in a study of blood T cell repertoires in COVID-19. The protocol was immunoSEQ multiplex PCR, while the TCRdb copy is restricted to in-frame clones and leaves out a portion. The sample holds fewer than 200,000 clones, 85% to 90% seen once. Sequenced input: peripheral blood. The origin of the receptors is a man aged 70 or older with active or convalescent COVID-19. The CDR3 runs from the conserved cysteine through the conserved F or W. The D gene is left open where the match is weak.

cdr3_aa: CASSQREGESPLHF
d_call: -
v_call: TRBV3-1/TRBV3-2
j_call: TRBJ1-6
cdr3_length: 14

cdr3_aa: CASSSGLAGGETQYF
d_call: TRBD2
v_call: TRBV19
j_call: TRBJ2-5
cdr3_length: 15

cdr3_aa: CASSSNDRVGNTIYF
d_call: TRBD1
v_call: TRBV9
j_call: TRBJ1-3
cdr3_length: 15

cdr3_aa: CASSSGLFTDTQYF
d_call: -
v_call: TRBV7-3
j_call: TRBJ2-3
cdr3_length: 14

cdr3_aa: CASSLTSGAYEQYF
d_call: TRBD2
v_call: TRBV5-1
j_call: TRBJ2-7
cdr3_length: 14

cdr3_aa: CATSDLAGQGRSNTEAFF
d_call: TRBD1
v_call: TRBV24-1
j_call: TRBJ1-1
cdr3_length: 18

cdr3_aa: CASRLPGTGYSGELFF
d_call: TRBD1
v_call: TRBV19
j_call: TRBJ2-2
cdr3_length: 16

cdr3_aa: CASSLVGGQGSQETQYF
d_call: -
v_call: TRBV5-1
j_call: TRBJ2-5
cdr3_length: 17

cdr3_aa: CASSLGQPSSYNSPLHF
d_call: TRBD1
v_call: TRBV27
j_call: TRBJ1-6
cdr3_length: 17

cdr3_aa: CASSLRTRLDRKLFF
d_call: -
v_call: TRBV11-2
j_call: TRBJ1-4
cdr3_length: 15

cdr3_aa: CASSLGAGPYLPTEQYF
d_call: -
v_call: TRBV7-2
j_call: TRBJ2-7
cdr3_length: 17

cdr3_aa: CASSDTGLRQPQHF
d_call: -
v_call: TRBV6-6
j_call: TRBJ1-5
cdr3_length: 14

cdr3_aa: CASRGTGRNTEAFF
d_call: TRBD1
v_call: TRBV19
j_call: TRBJ1-1
cdr3_length: 14

cdr3_aa: CASSISRDRSHISNQPQHF
d_call: -
v_call: TRBV7-8
j_call: TRBJ1-5
cdr3_length: 19

cdr3_aa: CASSLSGIYNEQFF
d_call: TRBD2
v_call: TRBV25-1
j_call: TRBJ2-1
cdr3_length: 14

cdr3_aa: CASTDSGRAEETQYF
d_call: TRBD2
v_call: TRBV5-1
j_call: TRBJ2-5
cdr3_length: 15

cdr3_aa: CASSKSPRANEQYF
d_call: -
v_call: TRBV19
j_call: TRBJ2-7
cdr3_length: 14

cdr3_aa: CAWLDPPGEAFF
d_call: -
v_call: TRBV30
j_call: TRBJ1-1
cdr3_length: 12

cdr3_aa: CASSLDSGGLRNEQFF
d_call: TRBD2
v_call: TRBV5-1
j_call: TRBJ2-1
cdr3_length: 16